What follows are 31 T cell receptor beta chains derived from one specimen sequenced in a study of somatic mutations in cytotoxic T cells in rheumatoid arthritis. TCRdb keeps only in-frame clones here, not all; method: immunoSEQ multiplex PCR. The table includes 6,000 to 7,000 clones, approximately 68% detected once. Sample: CD8+ T cells sorted from blood. All receptors derive from a woman in her fifties or sixties in good health.

This rearrangement joins TRBV7-2 to TRBJ2-4; D perhaps matches TRBD2 (6 bases). V was clipped by 3 bases and J by 3 bases, with 12 bases between them. This CDR3 is 15 amino acids long. CDR1 and CDR2 (germline): SGHTA, FQGNSA. CDR3: CASSLTRSGKNIQYF. The CDR3 bases are TGTGCCAGCAGCTTGACTAGAAGTGGCAAAAACATTCAGTACTTC. The full variable domain, its missing parts supplied by reference TRBV7-2 and TRBJ2-4, is GAGVSQSPSNKVTEKGKDVELRCDPISGHTALYWYRQSLGQGLEFLIYFQGNSAPDKSGLPSDRFSAERTGGSVSTLTIQRTQQEDSAVYLCASSLTRSGKNIQYFGAGTRLSVL.

This sequence joins TRBV7-9 and TRBJ2-2; 9 nucleotides align to TRBD2. The CDR3 length is 18 residues. The J segment lost 1 base and the V segment lost 5 bases, leaving 11 bases of the junction unmatched. Looked up from germline, CDR1 is SEHNR and CDR2 is FQNEAQ (reference sequence). CDR3 DNA sequence: TGTGCCAGCAGCCACGACCGCCTAGCGGGGAAGAACACCGGGGAGCTGTTTTTT. It translates to CASSHDRLAGKNTGELFF.

This chain uses TRBV11-2 with TRBJ2-5; the match to TRBD1 covers 10 bases. Per the germline V gene, CDR1 is SGHAT and CDR2 is FQNNGV. With 1 base clipped from V and 5 bases from J, the junction kept 7 bases outside the gene matches. This CDR3 has 16 residues. Written as DNA, the CDR3 is TGTGCCAGCAGCTTAGCCGGGACAGGGGCATGGGAGACCCAGTACTTC. It specifies CASSLAGTGAWETQYF.

In DNA, the CDR3 is TGTGCCAGCAGTAATTATCAGGGGGATGGCTACACCTTC. Protein: CASSNYQGDGYTF. This chain connects TRBV7-9 to TRBJ1-2; 7 bases are a match to TRBD1. The junction had 7 bases not matched to a gene; V was cut back by 6 bases and J by 6 bases. In germline, CDR1 is SEHNR, CDR2 FQNEAQ (reference sequence). This CDR3 has 13 residues.

This chain links TRBV6-1 with TRBJ2-7; 7 nucleotides align to TRBD2. Germline assignment: CDR1 MNHNS and CDR2 SASEGT. The CDR3 consists of 14 residues. The V segment lost 4 bases and the J segment 4 bases; nucleotides outside the gene matches: 7. DNA for the CDR3: TGTGCCAGCAGTGGTGGGGGGGTTTCATACGAGCAGTACTTC. Its translation is CASSGGGVSYEQYF.

This sequence joins TRBV10-2 and TRBJ2-2; perhaps TRBD1 as D (6 bases). The CDR3 spans 12 residues. Germline V gene data show CDR1 as WSHSY and CDR2 as SAAADI. Trimming stripped 7 bases from V and 6 bases from J, with 9 bases between. CDR3 in DNA: TGCGCCAGCACAGGGGTGGCCGGGGAGCTGTTTTTT. Protein sequence: CASTGVAGELFF.

The chain is built from TRBV9 and TRBJ2-7, with D perhaps TRBD1 (6 bases). The CDR3 sequence is 13 residues long. Germline lookup yields CDR1 SGDLS and CDR2 YYNGEE. Trimming cost V 5 bases and J 3 bases, with 12 bases left between them. CDR3 coding DNA: TGTGCCAGCAGTGAGGAGGACAGCTACGAGCAGTACTTC. Its protein product is CASSEEDSYEQYF.

This clone was seen a handful of times. The CDR3 protein is CASSPPGTNIYEQYF. The DNA for the CDR3 is TGTGCCAGCTCACCACCCGGGACAAACATCTACGAGCAGTACTTC. The V gene is TRBV18, the J gene TRBJ2-7, with D possibly matching TRBD1 (6 bases). The V end lost 0 bases, the J end lost 3 bases, and 12 bases lay between the germline ends. The CDR3 consists of 15 residues. Germline assignment: CDR1 KGHSH and CDR2 LQKENI.

The chain employs TRBV9 and TRBJ2-6; possible D gene TRBD1, 6 bases. Trimming pared 7 bases from V and 4 bases from J, leaving 18 bases between. This CDR3 contains 16 residues. The germline V gene encodes CDR1 SGDLS and CDR2 YYNGEE. The CDR3 coding sequence is TGTGCCAGCTTTGGTCCAGGGGCCTCCGGGGCCAACGTCCTGACTTTC. Translation gives CASFGPGASGANVLTF.

Points on this clone: The sample has other DNA sequences that encode this CDR3 too. V gene TRBV4-1 combines with J gene TRBJ1-6, with D possibly matching TRBD1 (5 bases). V lost 3 bases to trimming and J lost 7 bases, with 13 bases between them. This CDR3 region has 15 residues. The germline gives CDR1 MGHRA, CDR2 YSYEKL. CDR3 nucleotides: TGCGCCAGCAGCCAGGAGGGGAGGCCAAATTCACCCCTCCACTTT. Its protein is CASSQEGRPNSPLHF.

Note on this clone: One end of the junction varies from germline; a read error may be responsible. The genes are TRBV10-3 and TRBJ1-2, with 11 bases lining up with TRBD1. The germline CDR1 and CDR2 sequences are ENHRY and SYGVKD. The CDR3 runs to 18 residues. The CDR3 DNA follows: TGTGCCATCAGTGAGTCTTTAGGACAGGGGGCTGTCGGGTATGGCCACACCTTC. Translating it yields CAISESLGQGAVGYGHTF.

The V gene is TRBV11-3, the J gene TRBJ1-1, with 7 bases identical to TRBD1. The CDR3 loop spans 15 amino acids. The trim removed 0 bases at V and 0 bases at J, leaving 1 base unmatched. Germline V gene lookup returns CDR1 SGHNT and CDR2 YENEEA. The DNA of the CDR3 is TGTGCCAGCAGCTTAGATAGGGGGCTGAACACTGAAGCTTTCTTT. Its translation: CASSLDRGLNTEAFF.

In its sample, this clone was seen once. The chain uses TRBV12-5 and TRBJ2-1; possibly TRBD2 for D (5 bases). This CDR3 has 14 residues. Germline CDR1 and CDR2: LGHNT and FRNRAP. The CDR3 DNA reads TGTGCCACCCCCGGGATAACCTCGTACAATGAGCAGTTCTTC. Amino acids: CATPGITSYNEQFF.

This clone has a single count. DNA for the CDR3: TGTGCCAGCCGCTTAGGGGGGGGACTCTCCTACAATGAGCAGTTCTTC. This encodes CASRLGGGLSYNEQFF. The J gene is TRBJ2-1, the V gene TRBV27; the D gene is possibly TRBD2 (7 bases). Germline loops: CDR1 MNHEY, CDR2 SMNVEV (reference sequence). Trimming left V 8 bases short and J 0 bases short, with 17 bases between. The length of the CDR3 is 16 residues.

V gene TRBV15 combines with J gene TRBJ2-1; D call uncertain. Germline loops: CDR1 LNHNV, CDR2 YYDKDF (reference sequence). V dropped 0 bases and J dropped 3 bases, with 3 bases sitting between them. This CDR3 is 13 amino acids long. CDR3 sequence (DNA): TGTGCCACCAGCAGAGACAGCTACAATGAGCAGTTCTTC. Translation: CATSRDSYNEQFF.

The chain uses TRBV2 and TRBJ2-3; TRBD2 agrees at 13 bases. With 5 bases clipped from V and 3 bases from J, the junction kept 8 bases outside the gene matches. CDR1 and CDR2 (germline): SNHLY, FYNNEI. The CDR3 length is 17 residues. CDR3 coding DNA: TGTGCCAGCAGTTACCCCCAGGGACTAGCGGGAACAGATACGCAGTATTTT. Encoded protein: CASSYPQGLAGTDTQYF.

The chain recombines TRBV7-2 with TRBJ2-5; D possibly corresponds to TRBD2 (6 bases). Germline CDR1 SGHTA, CDR2 FQGNSA. The V gene lost 4 bases and the J gene lost 5 bases, with 14 bases spanning the gap. The CDR3 has 14 residues. The DNA of the CDR3 is TGTGCCAGCAGCTCGACTAGAGCCTGGGAGACCCAGTACTTC. Translating it yields CASSSTRAWETQYF.

The chain employs TRBV7-2 and TRBJ2-2; 7 bases are shared with TRBD2. Germline V lookup: CDR1 SGHTA, CDR2 FQGNSA. CDR3 length: 16 amino acids. V shed 4 bases, J shed 4 bases, and the junction held 9 bases outside the gene matches. The CDR3 nucleotides read TGTGCCAGCAGCTCCCAACCGGGGGGATTCACCGGGGAGCTGTTTTTT. Amino acids: CASSSQPGGFTGELFF.

This clone was recorded once. The chain couples TRBV11-2 to TRBJ1-1; tentative D call: TRBD1 (6 bases). This CDR3 region has 14 residues. Trimming stripped 1 base from V and 5 bases from J, with 11 bases between. Germline V CDR1 and CDR2: SGHAT, FQNNGV. The CDR3 DNA follows: TGTGCCAGCAGCTTAGTACAGGGTGGGACTGAAGCTTTCTTT. It codes for CASSLVQGGTEAFF.

The chain couples TRBV4-1 to TRBJ1-1; 7 bases are shared with TRBD1. Germline-derived CDR1 and CDR2 are MGHRA and YSYEKL. Losses at the gene ends were 1 base for V and 4 bases for J; bases not matched to a gene: 6. The CDR3 is made up of 15 amino acids. The CDR3, as DNA: TGCGCCAGCAGCCAAGCGGCAGGGGGAATCACTGAAGCTTTCTTT. Encoded protein: CASSQAAGGITEAFF.

This clone was seen only once. The V and J genes are TRBV7-9 and TRBJ2-7; D is unclear. Trimming removed 1 base from V and 2 bases from J, with 15 bases in between. Germline assignment: CDR1 SEHNR and CDR2 FQNEAQ (reference sequence). This CDR3 has 16 amino acids. CDR3 nucleotide sequence: TGTGCCAGCAGCTTAGTGACGGCAGGCTGGCCCTACGAGCAGTACTTC. Its protein product is CASSLVTAGWPYEQYF.

This clone turned up a few times. This chain links TRBV7-3 with TRBJ2-3; 7 nucleotides align to TRBD2. Germline trimming cut 2 bases from V and 1 base from J; bases unmatched to any gene: 0. The CDR3 loop spans 14 amino acids. Germline CDR1 is SGHTA and CDR2 is FQGTGA. CDR3 DNA: TGTGCCAGCAGCTTAGCGGGGGGCACAGATACGCAGTATTTT. Translated: CASSLAGGTDTQYF.

V is TRBV25-1 and J is TRBJ2-7; 9 bases match TRBD1. V lost 4 bases to trimming and J lost 5 bases; unmatched junction nucleotides: 3. Germline V lookup: CDR1 MGHDK, CDR2 SYGVNS. The CDR3 has 13 residues. CDR3 protein: CASSGDRENEQYF. CDR3 DNA sequence: TGTGCCAGCAGTGGGGACAGGGAAAACGAGCAGTACTTC.

This clone was picked up one time. The chain has TRBV19 and TRBJ1-5; unclear D gene. In germline, CDR1 is LNHDA, CDR2 SQIVND (reference sequence). The CDR3 sequence is 14 residues long. V lost 3 bases to trimming and J lost 1 base, with 7 bases between them. CDR3 loop: CASSIYRSNQPQHF. As DNA, the CDR3 is TGTGCCAGTAGTATCTACAGAAGCAATCAGCCCCAGCATTTT.

This clone was seen just once. The chain employs TRBV5-4 and TRBJ2-7, with 7 bases aligning to TRBD1. Trimming cost V 4 bases and J 0 bases; bases outside gene matches: 4. The V gene's germline CDR1 is SGHNT and CDR2 YYREEE (reference sequence). CDR3 size: 14 residues. CDR3 region: CASSQTGLSYEQYF. The CDR3 nucleotides are TGTGCCAGCAGCCAGACAGGGCTCTCCTACGAGCAGTACTTC.

The V call is TRBV6-1, the J call TRBJ1-2; D unclear. This CDR3 is 12 amino acids long. CDR1 and CDR2 (germline): MNHNS, SASEGT. V lost 6 bases and J lost 8, with 13 bases in between. CDR3 DNA sequence: TGTGCCAGCAGGCCAGCGACGGGGGGCTACACCTTC. This sequence encodes CASRPATGGYTF.

The rearrangement joins TRBV5-1 to TRBJ1-3; D is perhaps TRBD1 (6 bases). The CDR3 totals 16 residues. The germline CDR1 and CDR2 sequences are SGHRS and YFSETQ. Trimming cost V 0 bases and J 4 bases, with 14 bases left between them. The DNA of the CDR3 is TGCGCCAGCAGCTTGGTGGGGGCAGGGCCCGGAAACACCATATATTTT. Its protein product is CASSLVGAGPGNTIYF.

In regard to this clone: This likely stems from a read error, as it lies one base from a far larger clone. The chain joins TRBV2 to TRBJ2-7; D unresolved. Trimming left V 7 bases short and J 1 base short, with 11 bases between. Germline CDR1 and CDR2: SNHLY and FYNNEI. The CDR3 has 13 residues. For the CDR3, the DNA is TGTGCCAGCATTGGTGAGTGGTCCTACGAGCAGTACTTC. It yields the protein CASIGEWSYEQYF.

CDR3 DNA: TGTGCCAGCAGCCCCACAGGGGGCGCAGATACGCAGTATTTT. It specifies CASSPTGGADTQYF. This chain joins TRBV7-9 and TRBJ2-3, with 9 nucleotides matching TRBD1. Germline loops: CDR1 SEHNR, CDR2 FQNEAQ (reference sequence). V dropped 5 bases and J dropped 4; count of bases not matched to a gene: 4. The CDR3 covers 14 residues. Looking up the rest from reference TRBV7-9 and TRBJ2-3 gives the full variable domain: DTGVSQNPRHKITKRGQNVTFRCDPISEHNRLYWYRQTLGQGPEFLTYFQNEAQLEKSRLLSDRFSAERPKGSFSTLEIQRTEQGDSAMYLCASSPTGGADTQYFGPGTRLTVL.

This rearrangement joins TRBV6-6 to TRBJ1-2; unclear D gene. Trimming took off 0 bases at V and 8 bases at J, with 13 bases between the two ends. Germline V gives CDR1 MNHNY, CDR2 SVGAGI (reference sequence). The CDR3 runs to 14 residues. The CDR3 protein is CASSYSGGPSGYTF. The CDR3 coding sequence is TGTGCCAGCAGTTACTCCGGCGGCCCCTCGGGCTACACCTTC.

On this clone itself: The junction departs from the called germline gene at one end, perhaps through a read error. V usage is TRBV6-1 and J usage is TRBJ2-7, with D possibly being TRBD2 (6 bases). There are 15 residues in the CDR3. Germline CDR1 and CDR2: MNHNS and SASEGT. CDR3 amino acids: CASSERPGLLYEQYF. DNA of the CDR3: TGTGCCAGCAGTGAAAGGCCGGGACTCTTATACGAGCAGTACTTT.